These 9 T cell receptor beta chains were sequenced from one sample in a study of T-cell memory formation after mild COVID-19. One entry per CDR3 protein, called by TCRdb with MiXCR from the 5' RACE reads. The sample yields around 410,000 distinct CDR3 sequences, roughly a quarter seen once. The sample comprised PBMCs or a T cell subset sorted from them (not recorded which). All receptors derive from an adult woman who had mild COVID-19 (a few samples of this study predate the infection). Cell type and time point are not known.

This clonotype was seen more than once but under ten times. The rearrangement links TRBV11-2 to TRBJ2-1, with D perhaps matching TRBD2 (6 bases). There are 20 residues in the CDR3. Germline loops: CDR1 SGHAT, CDR2 FQNNGV. V shed 2 bases and J shed 4 bases, with 27 bases lying between them. The CDR3 coding sequence is TGTGCCAGCAGCTTACAGGCGGGGCAGAGACGATCATTCTTGTACAATGAGCAGTTCTTC. This encodes CASSLQAGQRRSFLYNEQFF.

The chain joins TRBV5-1 to TRBJ2-1; no firm D call. The V end lost 0 bases, the J end lost 4 bases, and 11 bases lay between the germline ends. The germline V gene encodes CDR1 SGHRS and CDR2 YFSETQ. This CDR3 is built from 15 residues. CDR3 in amino acids: CASSLAIGVYNEQFF. The CDR3 bases are TGCGCCAGCAGCTTGGCCATTGGGGTATACAATGAGCAGTTCTTC.

The chain has TRBV7-2 and TRBJ2-2; the match to TRBD2 covers 16 bases. The CDR3 is 20 amino acids. Per germline, CDR1 SGHTA and CDR2 FQGNSA. V was pared by 5 bases and J by 7 bases, with 16 bases of the junction left unmatched. The CDR3 sequence: CASSMDGLTGLAGGVGELFF. In DNA form, the CDR3 reads TGTGCCAGCAGCATGGACGGACTGACGGGACTAGCGGGAGGGGTCGGGGAGCTGTTTTTT.

V gene TRBV7-2 combines with J gene TRBJ2-7; D is undetermined. The V gene lost 5 bases and the J gene lost 0 bases, with 14 bases spanning the gap. This CDR3 is built from 15 residues. Looked up from germline, CDR1 is SGHTA and CDR2 is FQGNSA. CDR3 amino acids: CASSAQGSSSYEQYF. CDR3 bases: TGTGCCAGCAGCGCGCAAGGCAGTAGCTCCTACGAGCAGTACTTC.

The rearrangement joins TRBV20-1 to TRBJ2-3, with TRBD1 identical over 7 bases. The germline V gene encodes CDR1 DFQATT and CDR2 SNEGSKA (reference sequence). V was pared by 4 bases and J by 3 bases, with 7 bases of the junction left unmatched. This CDR3 region has 14 residues. The CDR3 loop reads CSATRGPVTDTQYF. The CDR3 DNA reads as TGCAGTGCTACGAGGGGGCCGGTGACAGATACGCAGTATTTT.

The chain uses TRBV27 and TRBJ2-2; maybe TRBD1 (5 bases). The CDR3 has 16 amino acids. The germline V gene has CDR1 MNHEY and CDR2 SMNVEV (reference sequence). The V end lost 4 bases, the J end lost 4 bases, and 16 bases lay between the germline ends. The CDR3 region has the DNA TGTGCCAGCAGTTCACAGGACCCGTCTGGCACCGGGGAGCTGTTTTTT. Its protein is CASSSQDPSGTGELFF.

The chain joins TRBV7-9 to TRBJ2-3; D is undetermined. V dropped 5 bases and J dropped 2 bases, with 20 bases sitting between them. The CDR3 consists of 17 residues. CDR1 SEHNR and CDR2 FQNEAQ come from the germline V gene (reference sequence). CDR3 region: CASSPRMGRDHTDTQYF. The DNA for the CDR3 is TGTGCCAGCAGCCCCCGGATGGGCAGAGACCACACAGATACGCAGTATTTT.

This clonotype was recorded a few times. The V and J genes are TRBV24-1 and TRBJ1-1, with D unresolved. The CDR3 totals 15 residues. Trimming left V 0 bases short and J 2 bases short, with 9 bases between. Looked up from germline, CDR1 is KGHDR and CDR2 is SFDVKD. The CDR3 DNA follows: TGTGCCACCAGTGATTTGGTAGCGCCAAACACTGAAGCTTTCTTT. The encoded protein is CATSDLVAPNTEAFF.

This rearrangement joins TRBV20-1 to TRBJ2-1; 9 bases are shared with TRBD1. The CDR3 runs to 14 residues. After removal of 5 bases from V and 7 bases from J, the junction contained 9 bases not matched to a gene. The V gene's germline CDR1 is DFQATT and CDR2 SNEGSKA (reference sequence). The CDR3 DNA is TGCAGTGCTCCTCGGACAGGGGATTGGAATGAGCAGTTCTTC. This translates into CSAPRTGDWNEQFF.